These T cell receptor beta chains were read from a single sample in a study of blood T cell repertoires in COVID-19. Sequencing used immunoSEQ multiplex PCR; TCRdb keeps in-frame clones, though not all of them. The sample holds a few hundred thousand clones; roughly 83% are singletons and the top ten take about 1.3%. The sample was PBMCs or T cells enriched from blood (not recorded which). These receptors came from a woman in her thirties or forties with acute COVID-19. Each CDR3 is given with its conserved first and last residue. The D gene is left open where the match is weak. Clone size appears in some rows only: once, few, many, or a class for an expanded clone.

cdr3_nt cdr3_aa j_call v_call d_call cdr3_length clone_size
TGTGCCAGCAGTTTATCCAGCGGGAGGGCGGGGGAGCAGTTCTTC CASSLSSGRAGEQFF TRBJ2-1 TRBV27 TRBD2 15 -
TGTGCCAGCACAGCGCCCGGGACAGGGGGAAATACGCAGTATTTT CASTAPGTGGNTQYF TRBJ2-3 TRBV6-5 TRBD1 15 few
TGTGCCAGTAGTATAGGTAGCGACTACGAGCAGTACTTC CASSIGSDYEQYF TRBJ2-7 TRBV19 - 13 -
TGTGCCAGCAGCCCAGGAGAGTGGAGGTCGGGCGAGCAGTACTTC CASSPGEWRSGEQYF TRBJ2-7 TRBV9 - 15 once
TGTGCCAGCAGTGGACCGGGAGTCAATGAGCAGTTCTTC CASSGPGVNEQFF TRBJ2-1 TRBV28 - 13 once
TGTGCCAGCAGTAGGGACAGGGCGGACACTGAAGCTTTCTTT CASSRDRADTEAFF TRBJ1-1 TRBV6-5 TRBD1 14 -
TGTGCCAGCAGTCCGGTGGCTAGCGGGAGGGCGTATGAGCAGTTCTTC CASSPVASGRAYEQFF TRBJ2-1 TRBV28 TRBD2 16 -
TGTGCCAGCAGTTTGACAGCGGGAGGCTACGAGCAGTACTTC CASSLTAGGYEQYF TRBJ2-7 TRBV25-1 TRBD2 14 few
TGTGCCAGCAGCTCTACCCCTACGGGAGTGCAGTTCTTC CASSSTPTGVQFF TRBJ2-1 TRBV7-9 - 13 -
TGTGCCAGCAGCGTAGACCAGGGGGCTACTGAAGCTTTCTTT CASSVDQGATEAFF TRBJ1-1 TRBV9 TRBD1 14 -
TGTGCCAGCAGTTCCGGGGGACAGATGTATCAGCCCCAGCATTTT CASSSGGQMYQPQHF TRBJ1-5 TRBV28 TRBD1 15 once
TGTGCCAGCAGTGAATCCGGGATCGGGGAGCTGTTTTTT CASSESGIGELFF TRBJ2-2 TRBV6-4 - 13 -
TGTGCCACCAGCAGCCAGACAGGGGGTGGGGAGACCCAGTACTTC CATSSQTGGGETQYF TRBJ2-5 TRBV15 TRBD1 15 -
TGTGCCAGCAGACGGGACATCTACGAGCAGTACTTC CASRRDIYEQYF TRBJ2-7 TRBV28 - 12 -
TGTGCCAGCAGCCAAGATTCTACTAGCGGGAGGATCCCGGAGCTGTTTTTT CASSQDSTSGRIPELFF TRBJ2-2 TRBV3-1/TRBV3-2 TRBD2 17 -
TGTGCCAGCAGCGAAACTAGCGGGAGGTTTGAGACCCAGTACTTC CASSETSGRFETQYF TRBJ2-5 TRBV9 TRBD2 15 -
TGTGCCAGCATCGGACTAGCGGGGGGTCACAATGAGCAGTTCTTC CASIGLAGGHNEQFF TRBJ2-1 TRBV3-1/TRBV3-2 TRBD2 15 once
TGTGCCTGGAGTGTCCGACAGGGTACCTTTGAGCAGTTCTTC CAWSVRQGTFEQFF TRBJ2-1 TRBV30 TRBD1 14 -
TGTGCTAGCAGCTCGATCCCGGGACTAGCGGGTGCTGATGAGCAGTTCTTC CASSSIPGLAGADEQFF TRBJ2-1 TRBV5-4 TRBD2 17 -
TGTGCCAGCAGCTTAGGTCTGCGGGAGGTAGATACGCAGTATTTT CASSLGLREVDTQYF TRBJ2-3 TRBV11-3 TRBD2 15 -
TGTGCCAGCAGTTACTCGACGTCGGGAAATTCACCCCTCCACTTT CASSYSTSGNSPLHF TRBJ1-6 TRBV6-5 - 15 -
TGTGCCTGGAGATCAGGGCTAGCGGGGGGGCTAGATACGCAGTATTTT CAWRSGLAGGLDTQYF TRBJ2-3 TRBV30 TRBD2 16 -
TGTGCCAGTAGTCGAACCCGGGACAGGATCGCTATGGTGAATGAGCAGTTCTTC CASSRTRDRIAMVNEQFF TRBJ2-1 TRBV19 TRBD1 18 once
TGTGCCAGTAGTATCTCAGATGGCTACACCTTC CASSISDGYTF TRBJ1-2 TRBV19 - 11 -
TGCAGTGCTAGTAGAGGATCCTTTTTACGCGATGGCTACACCTTC CSASRGSFLRDGYTF TRBJ1-2 TRBV20-1 - 15 -
TGTGCCAGCAGCGTAGGACAGGGCGGGGAGCTGTTTTTT CASSVGQGGELFF TRBJ2-2 TRBV9 TRBD1 13 -
TGTGCCAGCAGCTTAGATACAGGCGCATATGGCTACACCTTC CASSLDTGAYGYTF TRBJ1-2 TRBV11-2 - 14 -